This T cell receptor beta chain was captured by sequencing in a study of blood T cells in healthy people across ages (dated by TCRdb to the mid-2010s). Regarding the research as a whole: Template switching captured roughly one uniquely barcoded TCR beta cDNA molecule per two T cells in model experiments. To avoid experimental bias, donors of different ages were randomly spread across the sequencing lanes. For two donors (one aged 18 to 29 and one aged 80 or older), the study analyzed two additional independent replicas of 1 million unique cDNA reads from the same blood draw. Donors were grouped into four age groups: young (average approximately 15 years), middle-aged (about 40), aged (roughly 62) and long-lived (approximately 78). Using deep sequencing normalized with unique cDNA molecular identifiers, the study measured how TCR beta repertoire diversity changes with age. Study-level results and caveats: Observed TCR beta diversity per million T cells fell roughly linearly with age, and a significant reduction was already apparent by age around 39. The CMV infection status of donors was not known, potentially confounding age-related changes in expanded clonotypes. Estimates of total diversity based on one million sequenced T cells were considered lower bounds and underestimates. Since profiling was done on bulk unsorted PBMCs, naive and antigen-experienced compartments could not be conclusively compared. The percentage of naive T cells measured by flow cytometry correlated strongly with observed TCR beta diversity. Compared with the aged group, more naive CD4+ T cells, fewer expanded clones and increased TCR diversity were shown by the long-lived group, suggesting age selection.

The germline V gene (reference sequence) yields DFQATT for CDR1 and SNEGSKA for CDR2. Inclusive of the bounding cysteine and phenylalanine, the CDR3 is 13 residues long. The kept DNA is CDR3 alone, 39 bases in frame from the first base. Between the V and J ends, shortened by 6 bases and 2 bases respectively, the junction contains 12 bases. The approximately 40 donors, aged roughly 6 to 100 years, were systemically healthy Caucasian individuals from Russia. Each donor gave approximately 10 milliliters of peripheral blood, collected into EDTA-treated Vacutainer tubes. Ficoll-Paque density-gradient centrifugation was used to isolate PBMCs, with at least 7 million per sample. Trizol reagent was used to extract total RNA from the PBMCs, yielding at least 6 micrograms per sample. For every donor, an aliquot of PBMCs went through flow cytometry to measure the percentages of naive CD45RAhigh/CD27high T cells.

A few counts support this clonotype. This receptor's antigen is unknown. No much larger clone is present one base from it, and per-base qualities are unavailable. Library preparation employed 5' RACE. Data came from an Illumina HiSeq 2500. A second PCR of about 7 to 12 cycles was run with a J-beta primer mix and a sample-barcoded 5' primer. A unique molecular identifier was introduced onto each TCR beta cDNA molecule by a template-switch 5' adaptor carrying 12 random nucleotides. Each sample yielded at least 2.5 million CDR3-containing paired-end reads. First-strand cDNA synthesis was performed from all RNA using the Mint cDNA synthesis kit, with priming by a TRBC-specific oligonucleotide. Following uracil-DNA glycosylase treatment, all cDNA underwent a first 18-cycle PCR with the universal primers M1SS and BC2_uni_R. On the study's bioinformatics: Normalization of each sample was performed by random selection of 1 million high-quality reads, each carrying a distinct molecular identifier. Reads sharing molecular identifiers were discarded rather than binned into consensus sequences. MiTCR, with a Q25 quality threshold and the strictest error-elimination algorithm, was used for CDR3 identification, clonotype clustering and error correction. A nonparametric unseen species model using Euler transformation provided a lower-bound estimate of total TCR beta diversity. Using fastp at Q25 and MiXCR, TCRdb reprocessed the public reads and kept productive beta chains. Every CDR3 protein is listed once, alongside the most common genes and DNA of its rows. TCRdb, not the original authors, processed these V and J calls. The sample table contains roughly 1,800,000 distinct CDR3 sequences; only one count was recorded for about 50% of them. The top ten constitute approximately 2.1% of the sample.

The TCR originated in a woman aged 35 to 49 in good health. Sequenced material: blood. In this chain, TRBV20-1 is recombined with TRBJ2-3, with the D segment identity uncertain. The nucleotide sequence is given as TGCAGTGCCCCGGACCAGTACACAGATACGCAGTATTTT. It codes for CSAPDQYTDTQYF.